The 11 T cell receptor beta chains reported below all come from one sample, sequenced in a study of shared T cell receptors in the human thymus. TCRdb's table, derived via immunoSEQ multiplex PCR, lists solely in-frame clones and lacks some. There are more than 550,000 clones in the sample; around 85% occur only once, and roughly 0.01% lies in the top ten. These data were also reused for a study on human thymus T cells.

The source material was thymocytes. All receptors come from a girl in the first two years of life with a congenital heart defect.

V gene TRBV14 combines with J gene TRBJ2-7; D remains ambiguous. Germline lookup yields CDR1 SGHDN and CDR2 FVKESK. V was clipped by 1 base and J by 3 bases, with 10 bases between them. This CDR3 comprises 14 residues. The CDR3 sequence is CASSQVPTHYEQYF. CDR3 bases: TGTGCCAGCAGCCAAGTTCCTACCCACTACGAGCAGTACTTC.

CDR3 sequence reads: CASSYSRQGSYEQYF. CDR3 in DNA: TGTGCCAGCAGTTACTCGAGGCAGGGCTCCTACGAGCAGTACTTC. The chain employs TRBV6-5 and TRBJ2-7; D is perhaps TRBD1 (5 bases). Germline V lookup: CDR1 MNHEY, CDR2 SVGAGI. The CDR3 is 15 amino acids. Trimming removed 0 bases at V and 0 bases at J, with 9 bases between.

The chain carries TRBV19 and TRBJ1-3; D not certain. Looked up from germline, CDR1 is LNHDA and CDR2 is SQIVND (reference sequence). The V end lost 5 bases, the J end lost 4 bases, and 12 bases lay between the germline ends. The CDR3 extends over 14 amino acids. CDR3 in amino acids: CASSSGGRGNTIYF. DNA for the CDR3: TGTGCCAGTAGTTCGGGAGGGAGAGGAAACACCATATATTTT.

V and J are TRBV7-9 and TRBJ1-1, with TRBD1 matching 9 bases. The CDR3 has 16 amino acids. V shed 5 bases, J shed 0 bases, and the junction held 7 bases outside the gene matches. Germline values: CDR1 SEHNR, CDR2 FQNEAQ (reference sequence). The CDR3 here is CASSPAGTGLNTEAFF. The CDR3 nucleotides read TGTGCCAGCAGCCCCGCCGGGACAGGGCTGAACACTGAAGCTTTCTTT.

For the CDR3, the DNA is TGTGCCAGCAGCTTAACCGGGAATGGCGTGACTAATGAAAAACTGTTTTTT. It specifies CASSLTGNGVTNEKLFF. V and J are TRBV7-2 and TRBJ1-4; D gene uncertain. Germline loops: CDR1 SGHTA, CDR2 FQGNSA. This CDR3 comprises 17 residues. Trimming pared 2 bases from V and 2 bases from J, leaving 15 bases between. The full variable domain, in which reference TRBV7-2 and TRBJ1-4 provide the parts outside the CDR3, is GAGVSQSPSNKVTEKGKDVELRCDPISGHTALYWYRQSLGQGLEFLIYFQGNSAPDKSGLPSDRFSAERTGGSVSTLTIQRTQQEDSAVYLCASSLTGNGVTNEKLFFGSGTQLSVL.

The V gene is TRBV11-2, the J gene TRBJ2-7; D is perhaps TRBD2 (5 bases). Germline CDR1 SGHAT, CDR2 FQNNGV. V lost 5 bases to trimming and J lost 2 bases, with 13 bases between them. The CDR3 is 14 residues long. CDR3 loop: CASSDPGGAYEQYF. The CDR3 DNA sequence: TGTGCCAGCAGCGACCCCGGAGGCGCCTACGAGCAGTACTTC.

The chain has TRBV4-3 and TRBJ2-7; D may be TRBD1 (5 bases). This CDR3 contains 15 residues. Trimming removed 4 bases at V and 2 bases at J, with 15 bases between. Germline CDR1 reads LGHNA; CDR2 reads YSLEER. CDR3 DNA sequence: TGCGCCAGCAGCCCCCTAAGGACACGGCCCTACGAGCAGTACTTC. Translating it yields CASSPLRTRPYEQYF.

The J gene is TRBJ2-3, the V gene TRBV25-1; 8 nucleotides agree with TRBD1. The CDR3 consists of 16 residues. Germline V gene data show CDR1 as MGHDK and CDR2 as SYGVNS. After removal of 1 base from V and 6 bases from J, the junction contained 9 bases not matched to a gene. CDR3 region: CASSESVQGAGDTQYF. CDR3 bases: TGTGCCAGCAGTGAATCGGTCCAGGGGGCAGGGGATACGCAGTATTTT.

The chain uses TRBV28 and TRBJ1-6, with 7 nucleotides matching TRBD1. The CDR3 extends over 18 amino acids. Germline V CDR1 and CDR2: MDHEN, SYDVKM. V dropped 6 bases and J dropped 7; count of bases not matched to a gene: 18. The CDR3 spells CASSVVMFSGTENSPLHF. Here the CDR3 DNA reads TGTGCCAGCAGCGTCGTAATGTTCTCCGGGACAGAAAATTCACCCCTCCACTTT.

The rearrangement uses TRBV7-6 and TRBJ2-7; TRBD2 agrees at 9 bases. V lost 1 base to trimming and J lost 3 bases; unmatched junction nucleotides: 4. The germline gives CDR1 SGHVS, CDR2 FNYEAQ. The CDR3 runs to 15 residues. The DNA for the CDR3 is TGTGCCAGCAGCTTAGGTCTAGCGGGGAACTACGAGCAGTACTTC. Translation: CASSLGLAGNYEQYF.

This clone was recorded once. The rearrangement uses TRBV13 and TRBJ2-7, with 8 bases identical to TRBD1. CDR3 size: 13 residues. J was trimmed by 4 bases and V by 7 bases; bases with no gene match: 6. CDR1 and CDR2 (germline): PRHDT, FYEKMQ (reference sequence). The CDR3 is CASTLYRGYEQYF. In nucleotides, the CDR3 is TGTGCCAGCACCCTTTACAGGGGGTACGAGCAGTACTTC.